This passage covers 10 T cell receptor beta chains from one sample sequenced in a study of cytomegalovirus exposure and HLA in healthy donors. Clones were sequenced by immunoSEQ multiplex PCR, and TCRdb holds only the in-frame ones, with some missing. The sample lists tens of thousands of clones; 70% to 90% were seen once. Sequenced: PBMCs. These receptor sequences come from a woman between 18 and 29 years old in good health and CMV-seropositive.

V usage is TRBV4-1 and J usage is TRBJ1-3, with 8 nucleotides matching TRBD1. The length of the CDR3 is 18 residues. Trimming removed 5 bases from V and 0 bases from J; junction bases left unmatched: 12. Per germline, CDR1 MGHRA and CDR2 YSYEKL. The chain's CDR3 is CASSSGTGGIISGNTIYF. For the CDR3, the DNA is TGCGCCAGCAGCTCCGGGACAGGCGGAATCATCTCTGGAAACACCATATATTTT.

The J gene is TRBJ2-7, the V gene TRBV7-2, with TRBD1 matching over 9 bases. Looked up from germline, CDR1 is SGHTA and CDR2 is FQGNSA. J was trimmed by 3 bases and V by 6 bases; bases with no gene match: 9. CDR3 length: 15 residues. The chain's CDR3 is CASSPAGQGHYEQYF. The CDR3 nucleotides are TGTGCCAGCAGTCCAGCGGGACAGGGACACTACGAGCAGTACTTC.

The chain has TRBV28 and TRBJ1-4; no firm D call. V was pared by 6 bases and J by 5 bases, with 4 bases between. Per germline, CDR1 MDHEN and CDR2 SYDVKM. The CDR3 spans 11 residues. CDR3 DNA sequence: TGTGCCAGCAGACTAAATGAAAAACTGTTTTTT. Translated, it gives CASRLNEKLFF.

In this sample, this clone turned up once. The chain has TRBV30 and TRBJ2-5; 8 bases align to TRBD2. J lost 4 bases, V lost 3 bases, and 4 bases had no gene match. The CDR3 is 13 residues long. Germline V CDR1 and CDR2: GTSNPN, SVGIG (reference sequence). Here the CDR3 DNA reads TGTGCCTGGAGCGGGACTAGATCAGAGACCCAGTACTTC. It is translated as CAWSGTRSETQYF.

The chain is built from TRBV2 and TRBJ2-6; no firm D call. The CDR3 is 16 amino acids. Germline CDR1 is SNHLY and CDR2 is FYNNEI. V gave up 4 bases and J gave up 0 bases, with 10 bases separating them. The CDR3, as DNA: TGTGCCAGCAGTGTGGGCAGTCCCTCTGGGGCCAACGTCCTGACTTTC. Translated, it gives CASSVGSPSGANVLTF.

The chain recombines TRBV21-1 with TRBJ2-4; the D call TRBD2 from the table was never checked on the DNA. TRBV21-1 represents a pseudogene. The CDR3 contains 18 residues. The CDR3 bases are TGTGCCAGCAGCAATCCCCGGGATAGGCCGCGGGGCAAAAACATTCAGTACTTC. Its protein is CASSNPRDRPRGKNIQYF.

This clone was counted a single time. CDR3 DNA sequence: TGTGCCAGCAGCGAGACTAGCGCCCAAGAGACCCAGTACTTC. It codes for CASSETSAQETQYF. V and J are TRBV7-9 and TRBJ2-5; TRBD2 aligns across 8 bases. J gave up 1 base and V 5 bases, and 3 bases lay outside the gene matches. The CDR3 has 14 residues. Germline CDR1 SEHNR, CDR2 FQNEAQ (reference sequence).

The chain uses TRBV11-2 and TRBJ1-2; 10 bases agree with TRBD1. With 1 base clipped from V and 6 bases from J, the junction kept 8 bases outside the gene matches. Germline V gene sequence: CDR1 SGHAT, CDR2 FQNNGV. The CDR3 sequence is 16 residues long. CDR3 sequence (DNA): TGTGCCAGCAGCTTAGCCCCGGGACAGGGGTTAAATGGCTACACCTTC. As protein: CASSLAPGQGLNGYTF.

The CDR3 region has the DNA TGTGCCAGCAGCTTGAGTAGGGGCTCCTACGAGCAGTACTTC. This translates into CASSLSRGSYEQYF. This chain connects TRBV13 to TRBJ2-7; possibly TRBD1 for D (5 bases). The CDR3 is 14 amino acids. Germline V CDR1 and CDR2: PRHDT, FYEKMQ (reference sequence). V lost 3 bases and J 0 bases, leaving 9 bases between the germline ends.

The genes are TRBV4-1 and TRBJ1-1; D remains unclear. CDR1 is MGHRA, CDR2 YSYEKL, per germline. V lost 3 bases, J lost 10 bases, and 21 bases lay in between. This CDR3 is built from 15 residues. CDR3 loop: CASSHLWGESVGAFF. Written as DNA, the CDR3 is TGCGCCAGCAGCCACCTTTGGGGAGAAAGTGTTGGAGCTTTCTTT.